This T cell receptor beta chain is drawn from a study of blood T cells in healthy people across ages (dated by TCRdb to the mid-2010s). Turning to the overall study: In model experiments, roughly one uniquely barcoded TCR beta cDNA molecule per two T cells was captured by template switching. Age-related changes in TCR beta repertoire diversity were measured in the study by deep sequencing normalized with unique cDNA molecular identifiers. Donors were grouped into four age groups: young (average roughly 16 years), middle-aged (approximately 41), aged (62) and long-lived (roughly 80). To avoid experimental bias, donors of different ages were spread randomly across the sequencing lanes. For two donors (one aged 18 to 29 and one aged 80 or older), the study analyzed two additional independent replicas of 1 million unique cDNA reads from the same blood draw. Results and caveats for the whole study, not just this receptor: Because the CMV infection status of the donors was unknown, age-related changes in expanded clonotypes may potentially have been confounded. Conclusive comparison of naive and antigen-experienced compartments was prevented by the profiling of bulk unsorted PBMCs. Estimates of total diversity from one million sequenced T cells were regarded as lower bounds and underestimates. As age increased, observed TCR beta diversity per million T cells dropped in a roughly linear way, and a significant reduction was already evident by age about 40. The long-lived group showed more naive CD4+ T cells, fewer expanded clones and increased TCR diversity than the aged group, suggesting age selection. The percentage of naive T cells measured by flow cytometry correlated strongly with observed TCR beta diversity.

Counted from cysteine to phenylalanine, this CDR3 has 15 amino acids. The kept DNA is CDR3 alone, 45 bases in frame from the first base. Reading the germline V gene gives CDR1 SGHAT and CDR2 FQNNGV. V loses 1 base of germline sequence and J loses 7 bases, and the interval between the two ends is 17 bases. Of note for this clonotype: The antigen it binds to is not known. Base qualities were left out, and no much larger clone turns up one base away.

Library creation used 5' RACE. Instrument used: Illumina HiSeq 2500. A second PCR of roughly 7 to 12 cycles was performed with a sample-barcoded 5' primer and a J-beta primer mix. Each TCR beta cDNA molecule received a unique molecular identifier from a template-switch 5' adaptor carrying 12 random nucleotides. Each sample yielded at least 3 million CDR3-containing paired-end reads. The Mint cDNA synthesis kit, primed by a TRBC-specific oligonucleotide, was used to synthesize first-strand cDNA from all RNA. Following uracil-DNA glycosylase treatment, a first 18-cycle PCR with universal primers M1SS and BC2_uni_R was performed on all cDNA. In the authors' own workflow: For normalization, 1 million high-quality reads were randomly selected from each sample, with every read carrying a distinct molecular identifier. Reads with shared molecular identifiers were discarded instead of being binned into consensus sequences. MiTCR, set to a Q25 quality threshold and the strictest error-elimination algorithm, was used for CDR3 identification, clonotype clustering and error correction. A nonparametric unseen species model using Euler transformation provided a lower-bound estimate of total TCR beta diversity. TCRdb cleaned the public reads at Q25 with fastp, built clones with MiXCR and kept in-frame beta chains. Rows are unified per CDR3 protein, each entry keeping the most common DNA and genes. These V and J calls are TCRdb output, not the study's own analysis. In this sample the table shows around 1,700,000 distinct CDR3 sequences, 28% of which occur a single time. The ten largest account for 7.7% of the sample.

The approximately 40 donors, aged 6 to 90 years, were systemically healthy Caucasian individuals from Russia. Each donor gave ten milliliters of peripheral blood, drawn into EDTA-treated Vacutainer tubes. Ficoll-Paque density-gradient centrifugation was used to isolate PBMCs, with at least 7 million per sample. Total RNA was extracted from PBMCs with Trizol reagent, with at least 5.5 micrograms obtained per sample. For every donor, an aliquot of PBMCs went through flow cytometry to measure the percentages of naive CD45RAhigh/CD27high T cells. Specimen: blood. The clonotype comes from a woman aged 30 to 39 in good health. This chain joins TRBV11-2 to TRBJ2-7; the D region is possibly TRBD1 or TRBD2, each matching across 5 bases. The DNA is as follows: TGTGCCAGCAGCTTAGGGGGTAGGACCGAGGGGGAGCAGTACTTC. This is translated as CASSLGGRTEGEQYF.